The 5 T cell receptor beta chains below all came from one sample that was sequenced in a study of human T cells and chemical hapten exposure. Time point meaning: pre-sensitization, week 0. Treatment given: therapeutic diphenylcyclopropenone sensitization with weekly scalp DPC. TCRdb reprocessed the RACE reads with MiXCR, giving one entry per CDR3 protein. The repertoire consists of roughly 90,000 distinct CDR3 sequences, with 9.6% occurring once and the leading ten covering 3% to 4.5%. The specimen comprised whole blood, sampled in connection with sensitization to the hapten diphenylcyclopropenone (DPC). Receptor source: a woman aged 40-49 years with alopecia areata. Some clones in this sample may be carry-over from other donors' samples.

The chain couples TRBV29-1 to TRBJ2-5; 8 positions match TRBD2. CDR3 length: 13 amino acids. Germline-derived CDR1 and CDR2 are SQVTM and ANQGSEA. V shed 8 bases and J 0 bases; nucleotides not matched to a gene: 5. The CDR3 sequence: CSFTSGYQETQYF. CDR3 in DNA: TGCAGCTTTACTAGCGGTTACCAAGAGACCCAGTACTTC.

Details on this clonotype: At one end, the junction sequence differs from germline, possibly due to a read error. The chain combines TRBV6-5 with TRBJ1-3; no reliable D call. Germline CDR1 reads MNHEY; CDR2 reads SVGAGI. This CDR3 spans 15 amino acids. CDR3: CASSYMSQSENTIYF. The CDR3 DNA follows: TGTGCCAGCAGTTATATGTCGCAGTCTGAAAACACCATATATTTT.

A word on this clonotype: A much larger clone sits a single nucleotide away, making a read error possible. The chain links TRBV5-8 to TRBJ2-1, with a tentative D call TRBD1 (6 bases). Between the trimmed V and J ends, which lost 4 bases and 9 bases, there was a span of 17 bases. Looked up from germline, CDR1 is SGHTS and CDR2 is YDEGEE. The CDR3 extends over 14 amino acids. In DNA, the CDR3 is TGTGCCAGCAGCGTATTACAGGGACGGTCTGAGCAGTTCTTC. Protein: CASSVLQGRSEQFF.

This clonotype was seen a few times. The genes are TRBV5-5 and TRBJ2-2; a possible D gene is TRBD2 (6 bases). Trimming took off 7 bases at V and 7 bases at J, with 14 bases between the two ends. Germline-derived CDR1 and CDR2 are SGHKS and YYEKEE (reference sequence). CDR3 length: 13 residues. The CDR3 DNA reads TGTGCCAGCGGAGGGGTCTATCACGGGGAGCTGTTTTTT. It translates to CASGGVYHGELFF.

The chain is built from TRBV11-1 and TRBJ2-7; the match to TRBD2 covers 8 bases. Germline values: CDR1 SGHAT, CDR2 FQDESV (reference sequence). This CDR3 has 14 amino acids. Trimming took 2 bases from V and 5 from J; bases not matched to a gene: 5. CDR3 DNA: TGTGCCAGCAGCTTAAGAGCGGGGGTCCACGAGCAGTACTTC. This codes for CASSLRAGVHEQYF.